This record looks at one T cell receptor beta chain sequence and its context. What it binds is not known. The Oncomine TCR Beta short-read assay generated sequence data from the DNA of cultured CD4+ T cells. From the PCR reads, TCRdb called clonotypes with MiXCR, one entry per CDR3 protein. The sample lists about 15,000 distinct CDR3 sequences, 45% to 60% seen once, with about 20% in the top ten. This entry comes from a study of vaccination and CD4 T cells after COVID-19. Treatment specified: 10-day PBMC culture with coronavirus spike peptide pools or control peptides (ViraFEST assay). This receptor was obtained from a human donor who had recovered from COVID-19. The source was CD4+ T cells from blood, cultured in vitro, collected before SARS-CoV-2 vaccination.

The CDR3, as DNA: TGTGCCAGCAGCCCGGACAGGGGGCGCGAACAGCCCCAGCATTTT. Translated, it gives CASSPDRGREQPQHF. The V and J genes are TRBV7-8 and TRBJ1-5; 11 bases match TRBD1. CDR3 size: 15 residues. V gave up 5 bases and J gave up 7 bases; unmatched junction bases: 7. Germline-derived CDR1 and CDR2 are SGHVS and FQNEAQ.